This passage covers 3 T cell receptor beta chains from one sample sequenced in a study of cytomegalovirus exposure and HLA in healthy donors. PCR was performed using 60 Vbeta and 13 Jbeta primers. TCRdb keeps only in-frame clones here, not all; method: immunoSEQ multiplex PCR. The data show roughly 130,000 clones, 88% seen once. The sample taken for sequencing was PBMCs. Every receptor here comes from a middle-aged woman in good health and CMV-seronegative.

The chain recombines TRBV10-3 with TRBJ2-7, with 11 bases lining up with TRBD2. CDR1 is ENHRY and CDR2 is SYGVKD in the germline V gene. The CDR3 has 14 amino acids. The trim removed 3 bases at V and 6 bases at J, leaving 4 bases unmatched. CDR3: CAISDSGRASEQYF. The CDR3 bases are TGTGCCATCAGTGATAGCGGGAGGGCTTCCGAGCAGTACTTC.

The chain has TRBV11-2 and TRBJ2-5; the D is unclear. The J call may be faulty, since TRBJ2-7 better matches the DNA end. The CDR3 extends over 14 amino acids. The germline V gene encodes CDR1 SGHAT and CDR2 FQNNGV. The CDR3, as DNA: TGTGCCAGCAGCTTAGGAGTCTACTCCTACGAGCAGTACTTC. Its protein is CASSLGVYSYEQYF.

The chain employs TRBV4-1 and TRBJ1-6; a weak D match, TRBD1 (5 bases). The V and J ends lost 1 base and 0 bases respectively, with 10 bases between them. CDR3 size: 17 residues. Per the germline V gene, CDR1 is MGHRA and CDR2 is YSYEKL. CDR3 sequence (DNA): TGCGCCAGCAGCCAAGGAGTAGGGGACTCCTATAATTCACCCCTCCACTTT. It specifies CASSQGVGDSYNSPLHF.